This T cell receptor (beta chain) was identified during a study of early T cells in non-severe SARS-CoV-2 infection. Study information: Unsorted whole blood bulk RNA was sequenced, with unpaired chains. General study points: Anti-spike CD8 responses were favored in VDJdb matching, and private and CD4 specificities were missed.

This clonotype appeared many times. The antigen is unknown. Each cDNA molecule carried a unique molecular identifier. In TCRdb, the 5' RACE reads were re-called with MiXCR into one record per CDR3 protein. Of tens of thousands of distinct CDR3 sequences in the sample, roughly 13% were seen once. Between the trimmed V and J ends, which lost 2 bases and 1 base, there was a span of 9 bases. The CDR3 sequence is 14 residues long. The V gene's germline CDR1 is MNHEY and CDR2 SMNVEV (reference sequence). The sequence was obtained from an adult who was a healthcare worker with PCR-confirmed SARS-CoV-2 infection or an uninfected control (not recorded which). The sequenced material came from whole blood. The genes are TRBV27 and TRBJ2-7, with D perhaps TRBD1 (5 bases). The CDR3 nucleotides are TGTGCCAGCAGTTTAGCGGCAGGGTCCTACGAGCAGTACTTC. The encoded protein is CASSLAAGSYEQYF.